This TCR beta chain was obtained from a study of blood T cell repertoires in COVID-19. The CDR3 is made up of 15 amino acids. Germline-derived CDR1 and CDR2 are LNHDA and SQIVND (reference sequence). V was cut by 5 bases and J by 4 bases, with 17 bases left in between. Sequencing used immunoSEQ multiplex PCR; TCRdb keeps in-frame clones, though not all of them. Of around 440,000 clones listed, 70% to 90% are singletons. The source material was peripheral blood. The V gene is TRBV19, the J gene TRBJ1-2; D remains unclear. This receptor was obtained from a woman between 45 and 60 years old with COVID-19, enrolled during active disease. The CDR3 coding sequence is TGTGCCAGTAGTCCGTTTGGGCCGGCCCTCTATGGCTACACCTTC. Amino acid sequence: CASSPFGPALYGYTF.